Following are 4 T cell receptor beta chains from one sample sequenced in a study of shared clonotypes between healthy human individuals. The protocol was immunoSEQ multiplex PCR, while the TCRdb copy is restricted to in-frame clones and leaves out a portion. The sample yields around 1,100,000 clones, 70% to 85% seen once. Sequencing used memory CD4+ T cells from PBMCs. Subset described: CD45RA-negative fraction. Receptors were obtained from a man younger than 30 in good health. Some clones in this sample may be carry-over from other donors' samples.

The CDR3 bases are TGCGCCAGCAGCAAAAGCAGCACTAGCGAAGAGACCCAGTACTTC. Its protein product is CASSKSSTSEETQYF. J is TRBJ2-5 and V is TRBV4-1; 7 bases map to TRBD2. The CDR3 consists of 15 residues. CDR1 and CDR2 from the germline V gene are MGHRA and YSYEKL. With V trimmed by 5 bases and J by 3 bases, 9 bases remained unmatched.

The V gene is TRBV6-5, the J gene TRBJ1-2; D uncertain. CDR3 length: 12 amino acids. Trimming cost V 6 bases and J 0 bases, with 5 bases left between them. Per the germline V gene, CDR1 is MNHEY and CDR2 is SVGAGI. The CDR3 spells CASRQTNYGYTF. In DNA form, the CDR3 reads TGTGCCAGCAGACAGACTAACTATGGCTACACCTTC.

V is TRBV28 and J is TRBJ1-2, with 8 bases aligning to TRBD1. The J segment lost 3 bases and the V segment lost 6 bases, leaving 6 bases of the junction unmatched. The V gene's germline CDR1 is MDHEN and CDR2 SYDVKM. The CDR3 has 14 residues. CDR3 in amino acids: CASSSGGNDYGYTF. CDR3 coding DNA: TGTGCCAGCAGCTCAGGGGGCAACGACTATGGCTACACCTTC.

This clone appeared many times. The sample contains more than one DNA sequence encoding this CDR3. The V gene is TRBV7-2, the J gene TRBJ1-4, with D possibly TRBD1 on 5 matching bases. The CDR3 is made up of 14 amino acids. CDR1 is SGHTA and CDR2 is FQGNSA in the germline V gene. Between the trimmed V and J ends, which lost 5 bases and 8 bases, there was a span of 15 bases. CDR3 nucleotides: TGTGCCAGCAGCCTCGGGGGGACGGGGGAAAAACTGTTTTTT. As protein: CASSLGGTGEKLFF.